This TCR beta chain came from a study of cytomegalovirus exposure and HLA in healthy donors. PCR employed 60 Vbeta and 13 Jbeta primers. Assay used: immunoSEQ multiplex PCR; TCRdb lists only in-frame clones, some missing. The table has around 120,000 clones, 8% to 10% seen once. With 7 bases removed from V and 0 bases from J, the gap between germline ends came to 10 bases. Germline-derived CDR1 and CDR2 are SGHVS and FQNEAQ. The CDR3 extends over 14 amino acids. Findings and limits, study-wide: A few of the chains that were CMV-associated were confirmed in vitro to be specific for CMV antigens. Later analysis found that TCR beta chains associated with HLA were more clonally expanded than other, equally common chains. Per published accounts, TCR beta sequences correctly predicted the HLA-A and HLA-B alleles of most subjects. Indistinguishability led to the exclusion of some V segments, TRBV6-2 and TRBV6-3 included.

This clone has a handful of counts. Its antigen is as yet unknown. The sample taken for sequencing was PBMCs. V usage is TRBV7-8 and J usage is TRBJ2-1, with D maybe TRBD2 (5 bases). The TCR comes from a man between 25 and 39 years old in good health and CMV-seronegative. CDR3 protein: CASTFLASYNEQFF. CDR3 in DNA: TGTGCCAGCACCTTTCTAGCCTCCTACAATGAGCAGTTCTTC.